This TCR beta chain was identified in a study of shared clonotypes between healthy human individuals. At the level of the study: Each donor's CD4 naive and CD4 memory cells filled three plates apiece, CD8 naive two, and CD8 memory one. Notes on the study in general: Non-shared clonotypes had lower generation probabilities than clonotypes shared by all four sorted-subset donors.

This CDR3 region has 12 residues. Germline CDR1 MDHEN, CDR2 SYDVKM. Trimming shortened V by 4 bases and J by 2 bases, and 5 bases separated the two germline ends. Note on this clone: Its antigen is unknown. The sample holds other DNA sequences that translate to the same CDR3.

The repertoire was sequenced with immunoSEQ multiplex PCR; TCRdb's copy has only in-frame clones and lacks some. The sample yields 2 million to 2.5 million clones, approximately 94% seen once. V usage is TRBV28 and J usage is TRBJ2-5; D is uncertain. Sequences were obtained from naive CD4+ T cells sorted from blood. Subset noted: CD45RA+ positively selected. The sequence derives from a young man in good health. As DNA, the CDR3 is TGTGCCAGCAGTTCCGGGCAAGAGACCCAGTACTTC. Translation gives CASSSGQETQYF.